This T cell receptor (beta chain) was obtained from a study of cytomegalovirus exposure and HLA in healthy donors. Overall study results and limits: A later analysis showed TCR association rates differing by HLA locus, peaking at DRB1 and lowest at HLA-C.

Germline V gene sequence: CDR1 GTSNPN, CDR2 SVGIG (reference sequence). V was shortened by 7 bases and J by 11 bases, with 26 bases between the two germline ends. CDR3 length: 14 amino acids. 60 Vbeta and 13 Jbeta primers were used in PCR. Some clones are missing from TCRdb's copy, which holds only in-frame ones; the method was immunoSEQ multiplex PCR. The sample comprises about 190,000 clones, roughly 86% of which are singletons, and approximately 1.9% rests with the top ten. As to this clone: Its antigen remains unidentified.

Sequencing was carried out using PBMCs. The chain uses TRBV30 and TRBJ2-5; TRBD2 is a possible D gene (6 bases). The receptor was derived from a young woman in good health and CMV-seronegative. CDR3 region: CAFQLAGRLRGQYF. The CDR3 nucleotides are TGTGCCTTCCAACTAGCAGGGAGATTACGAGGGCAGTACTTC.